Shown below are 29 T cell receptor beta chains from a single sample sequenced in a study of blood T cell repertoires in COVID-19. Measured with immunoSEQ multiplex PCR; TCRdb has only the in-frame clones, and not every one. The sample lists 200,000 to 250,000 clones, around 87% occurring once. The sequenced sample was PBMCs or T cells enriched from blood (not recorded which). The receptors here all came from a man aged 25-45 years who had been exposed to COVID-19.

The chain combines TRBV4-1 with TRBJ1-1; no clear D. CDR1 is MGHRA and CDR2 is YSYEKL in the germline V gene. The V and J ends lost 1 base and 1 base respectively, with 10 bases between them. CDR3 length equals 15 residues. In DNA form, the CDR3 reads TGCGCCAGCAGCCAAGGTTTTGGAGGGAACACTGAAGCTTTCTTT. Its protein is CASSQGFGGNTEAFF.

A note on this clone: Mismatch with germline at one junction end may stem from a read error. V usage is TRBV19 and J usage is TRBJ2-1; tentatively, D is TRBD2 (7 bases). This CDR3 spans 12 amino acids. Per the germline V gene, CDR1 is LNHDA and CDR2 is SQIVND (reference sequence). The CDR3 reads CASGGAYNEQFF. Written as DNA, the CDR3 is TGTGCCAGTGGGGGGGCCTATAATGAGCAGTTCTTC.

The chain joins TRBV10-3 to TRBJ2-1, with D possibly TRBD1 on 6 matching bases. Trimming removed 5 bases from V and 1 base from J, with 9 bases in between. CDR3 size: 14 residues. Germline values: CDR1 ENHRY, CDR2 SYGVKD. Here the CDR3 DNA reads TGTGCCATCAGTCTGCAGGGGTCCTACAATGAGCAGTTCTTC. Its translation: CAISLQGSYNEQFF.

This chain links TRBV6-2 or TRBV6-3 with TRBJ2-7; TRBD2 matches 9 bases. The V segment lost 2 bases and the J segment 1 base; nucleotides outside the gene matches: 0. CDR1 is MNHEY and CDR2 is SVGEGT in the germline V gene. The CDR3 spans 14 residues. The CDR3 loop is CASSYTSGSYEQYF. In nucleotides, the CDR3 is TGTGCCAGCAGTTACACTAGCGGGTCCTACGAGCAGTACTTC.

The chain recombines TRBV13 with TRBJ1-1, with 10 bases identical to TRBD1. The germline V gene has CDR1 PRHDT and CDR2 FYEKMQ (reference sequence). J was trimmed by 5 bases and V by 3 bases; bases with no gene match: 3. The CDR3 is made up of 14 amino acids. CDR3 nucleotide sequence: TGTGCCAGCAGCTTGGGACAGGGGATGACTGAAGCTTTCTTT. As protein: CASSLGQGMTEAFF.

This clone was detected once. The chain couples TRBV5-1 to TRBJ2-2, with D possibly being TRBD2 (5 bases). V lost 4 bases to trimming and J lost 0 bases, with 13 bases between them. Germline CDR1 reads SGHRS; CDR2 reads YFSETQ. The CDR3 has 16 residues. The CDR3 loop reads CASSGRDAANTGELFF. In nucleotides, the CDR3 is TGCGCCAGCAGCGGGAGAGACGCTGCGAACACCGGGGAGCTGTTTTTT. Looking up the rest from reference TRBV5-1 and TRBJ2-2 gives the full variable domain: KAGVTQTPRYLIKTRGQQVTLSCSPISGHRSVSWYQQTPGQGLQFLFEYFSETQRNKGNFPGRFSGRQFSNSRSEMNVSTLELGDSALYLCASSGRDAANTGELFFGEGSRLTVL.

The chain employs TRBV30 and TRBJ1-2; D unclear. The CDR3 length is 13 residues. Trimming took off 2 bases at V and 3 bases at J, with 10 bases between the two ends. Germline V CDR1 and CDR2: GTSNPN, SVGIG (reference sequence). Here the CDR3 DNA reads TGTGCCTGGAGTCTAGAGGCCGACTATGGCTACACCTTC. Amino acids: CAWSLEADYGYTF.

The V call is TRBV5-1, the J call TRBJ2-5; 7 nucleotides line up with TRBD2. Germline lookup yields CDR1 SGHRS and CDR2 YFSETQ. V lost 7 bases to trimming and J lost 1 base; unmatched junction nucleotides: 4. The CDR3 sequence is 13 residues long. CDR3: CASGGGPQETQYF. The CDR3 region has the DNA TGCGCCAGCGGCGGGGGTCCCCAAGAGACCCAGTACTTC.

V and J are TRBV2 and TRBJ2-3; 14 bases align to TRBD2. The CDR3 contains 17 residues. Germline V gives CDR1 SNHLY, CDR2 FYNNEI. The J segment lost 0 bases and the V segment lost 7 bases, leaving 6 bases of the junction unmatched. Here the CDR3 reads CASMTRTSGGSTDTQYF. The CDR3 bases are TGTGCCAGCATGACGAGGACTAGCGGGGGGAGCACAGATACGCAGTATTTT.

The V call is TRBV2, the J call TRBJ2-1, with TRBD2 identical over 10 bases. The ends lost 3 bases at V and 5 bases at J; junction bases unmatched: 4. The CDR3 spans 15 residues. Germline V CDR1 and CDR2: SNHLY, FYNNEI. The CDR3 coding sequence is TGTGCCAGCAGTGACAGAGCGGGGGGGCACAATGAGCAGTTCTTC. Translating gives CASSDRAGGHNEQFF.

The chain employs TRBV10-1 and TRBJ2-5, with 8 nucleotides matching TRBD2. Germline assignment: CDR1 WNHNN and CDR2 SYGVQD (reference sequence). CDR3 length: 17 residues. V trimming: 0 bases; J trimming: 5 bases; junction bases outside the gene matches: 11. The CDR3 reads CASSESRSGGPRETQYF. In DNA, the CDR3 is TGCGCCAGCAGTGAGTCGAGGAGCGGGGGCCCCCGGGAGACCCAGTACTTC.

The chain has TRBV3-1 (or the pseudogene TRBV3-2) and TRBJ2-3; TRBD2 matches at 8 bases. After removal of 0 bases from V and 2 bases from J, the junction contained 7 bases not matched to a gene. The V gene's germline CDR1 is LGHDT and CDR2 YNNKEL (reference sequence). The CDR3 has 17 residues. CDR3 bases: TGTGCCAGCAGCCAAGATGGCCTAGCGGGTTCCACAGATACGCAGTATTTT. Translated: CASSQDGLAGSTDTQYF.

In the case of this clone: Germline is not matched at one junction end, which may reflect a read error. This chain connects TRBV3-1 (or the pseudogene TRBV3-2) to TRBJ2-3; 7 nucleotides align to TRBD2. The length of the CDR3 is 16 residues. Per the germline V gene, CDR1 is LGHDT and CDR2 is YNNKEL (reference sequence). The CDR3 nucleotides read TGTGCCAGCAGCCAAGATTTGGCTAGCGGCACAAATACGCAGTATTTT. Translated: CASSQDLASGTNTQYF.

The rearrangement uses TRBV30 and TRBJ1-1; D is ambiguous. This CDR3 region has 12 residues. Germline CDR1 and CDR2: GTSNPN and SVGIG (reference sequence). Deletions cut 5 bases from V and 0 bases from J, with 7 bases between. Here the CDR3 DNA reads TGTGCCTGGGGCTTAGTGAACACTGAAGCTTTCTTT. Translation: CAWGLVNTEAFF.

This chain links TRBV2 with TRBJ1-3; D is unresolved. Trimming took off 7 bases at V and 0 bases at J, with 7 bases between the two ends. Germline CDR1 is SNHLY and CDR2 is FYNNEI. This CDR3 comprises 13 residues. CDR3: CASIPYSGNTIYF. The CDR3 DNA sequence: TGTGCCAGCATACCCTACTCTGGAAACACCATATATTTT.

The chain joins TRBV4-2 to TRBJ2-1; 11 bases are a match to TRBD2. The V segment lost 3 bases and the J segment 6 bases; nucleotides outside the gene matches: 4. This CDR3 region has 15 residues. Looked up from germline, CDR1 is LGHNA and CDR2 is YNFKEQ. The CDR3 DNA follows: TGTGCCAGCAGCCAGCTTAGCGGGGGGGGCAATGAGCAGTTCTTC. Its protein is CASSQLSGGGNEQFF.

The chain recombines TRBV3-1 (or the pseudogene TRBV3-2) with TRBJ1-2; D is uncertain. Trimming took 1 base from V and 0 from J, leaving 9 bases between them. Germline V gene sequence: CDR1 LGHDT, CDR2 YNNKEL (reference sequence). CDR3 length equals 15 residues. CDR3 sequence: CASSQGPRTNYGYTF. CDR3 nucleotide sequence: TGTGCCAGCAGCCAAGGTCCCAGAACTAACTATGGCTACACCTTC.

V is TRBV7-3 and J is TRBJ2-1; D is unresolved. V was pared by 6 bases and J by 8 bases, with 17 bases between. This CDR3 has 14 amino acids. The V gene's germline CDR1 is SGHTA and CDR2 FQGTGA. The CDR3 sequence is CASRPNAMGYEQFF. The CDR3, as DNA: TGTGCCAGCAGACCTAACGCGATGGGCTATGAGCAGTTCTTC.

Worth noting for this clone: One end of the junction does not line up with germline, which may come from a read error. The rearrangement links TRBV6-2 or TRBV6-3 to TRBJ2-3; 8 nucleotides match TRBD1. Germline V gene data show CDR1 as MNHEY and CDR2 as SVGEGT. The CDR3 is made up of 15 amino acids. CDR3 bases: TGTGCCAGCAGTAACTCGGGACAGGACTGGGATACGCAGTATTTT. Protein product: CASSNSGQDWDTQYF.

The chain joins TRBV19 to TRBJ1-6; D ambiguous. Per the germline V gene, CDR1 is LNHDA and CDR2 is SQIVND (reference sequence). This CDR3 has 16 amino acids. V was shortened by 5 bases and J by 6 bases, with 17 bases between the two germline ends. CDR3 region: CASSPIAGAGNSPLHF. Written as DNA, the CDR3 is TGTGCCAGTAGTCCCATCGCGGGTGCTGGTAATTCACCCCTCCACTTT.

The V and J genes are TRBV11-2 and TRBJ1-6; TRBD1 matches at 9 bases. The CDR3 contains 15 residues. V shed 5 bases, J shed 8 bases, and the junction held 7 bases outside the gene matches. Germline V gene data show CDR1 as SGHAT and CDR2 as FQNNGV. The CDR3 region has the DNA TGTGCCAGCAGCACCCGACAGGGGGTGGATTCACCCCTCCACTTT. This encodes CASSTRQGVDSPLHF.

The rearrangement uses TRBV7-8 and TRBJ1-2, with D possibly matching TRBD1 (6 bases). The V gene lost 5 bases and the J gene lost 4 bases, with 20 bases spanning the gap. The CDR3 loop spans 16 amino acids. Looked up from germline, CDR1 is SGHVS and CDR2 is FQNEAQ. CDR3 nucleotides: TGTGCCAGCAGCCCAGAAAGGACCGGGACAACCTATGGCTACACCTTC. Translating it yields CASSPERTGTTYGYTF.

The rearrangement uses TRBV10-2 and TRBJ2-1; possibly TRBD2 for D (6 bases). The V end lost 7 bases, the J end lost 4 bases, and 14 bases lay between the germline ends. Germline V gene data show CDR1 as WSHSY and CDR2 as SAAADI. CDR3 length: 14 residues. CDR3 in DNA: TGCGCCAGCAAAGGGACTGGGCCGTACAATGAGCAGTTCTTC. Protein: CASKGTGPYNEQFF.

The V and J genes are TRBV2 and TRBJ2-2; weak D call: TRBD2 (7 bases). In germline, CDR1 is SNHLY, CDR2 FYNNEI. V lost 4 bases to trimming and J lost 8 bases, with 11 bases between them. The CDR3 totals 13 residues. The CDR3: CASSVGGPGELFF. The DNA for the CDR3 is TGTGCCAGCAGTGTGGGGGGGCCTGGGGAGCTGTTTTTT.

DNA for the CDR3: TGTGCCAGCAGCCCCACATTACCGGGACAGGGCCATGGCTACACCTTC. Amino acids: CASSPTLPGQGHGYTF. V gene TRBV7-2 combines with J gene TRBJ1-2, with 9 bases identical to TRBD1. Unmatched junction bases numbered 13, after V lost 5 bases and J lost 6 bases. Germline V lookup: CDR1 SGHTA, CDR2 FQGNSA. The CDR3 runs 16 residues.

The V and J genes are TRBV27 and TRBJ1-5; tentatively, D is TRBD1 (5 bases). This CDR3 contains 14 residues. CDR1 MNHEY and CDR2 SMNVEV come from the germline V gene (reference sequence). V was clipped by 8 bases and J by 0 bases, with 11 bases between them. The CDR3 DNA sequence: TGTGCCAGCGCGGGACTTTATAGCAATCAGCCCCAGCATTTT. Its translation: CASAGLYSNQPQHF.

The gene calls are TRBV2 and TRBJ1-1, with D possibly being TRBD1 (6 bases). Germline V gives CDR1 SNHLY, CDR2 FYNNEI. V lost 7 bases and J lost 0, with 15 bases in between. CDR3 length: 15 amino acids. The CDR3 is CASNLRTDMNTEAFF. CDR3 coding DNA: TGTGCCAGCAACCTCCGGACAGACATGAACACTGAAGCTTTCTTT.

This chain uses TRBV3-1 (or the pseudogene TRBV3-2) with TRBJ2-7; 8 nucleotides align to TRBD2. J gave up 4 bases and V 0 bases, and 5 bases lay outside the gene matches. Germline CDR1 is LGHDT and CDR2 is YNNKEL (reference sequence). CDR3 size: 15 residues. The CDR3 sequence: CASSQDGASGYEQYF. The CDR3 DNA follows: TGTGCCAGCAGCCAAGATGGGGCTAGCGGGTACGAGCAGTACTTC.

In its sample, this clone was seen a few times. The chain combines TRBV3-1 (or the pseudogene TRBV3-2) with TRBJ1-5; possible D gene TRBD1, 6 bases. Per the germline V gene, CDR1 is LGHDT and CDR2 is YNNKEL (reference sequence). Trimming took 3 bases from V and 2 from J, leaving 8 bases between them. This CDR3 comprises 14 residues. The CDR3 DNA reads as TGTGCCAGCAGCCAGGGGGCTGGCAATCAGCCCCAGCATTTT. Protein sequence: CASSQGAGNQPQHF.